The rows below give T cell receptor beta chains drawn from one sample of a study of cytomegalovirus exposure and HLA in healthy donors. Profiling relied on immunoSEQ multiplex PCR, and the TCRdb table lists in-frame clones only, not all of them. Of around 130,000 clones listed, roughly 66% are singletons. Sequenced material: PBMCs. Receptor source: an older woman in good health and CMV-seronegative. Each CDR3 is given with its conserved first and last residue. D genes are given only for firm matches. The size field is filled for only some rows; it gives once, few, many or a size class.

TRBJ2-2	-	few	TRBV14	TGTGCCAGCAGCCAAGCCGGAGGGCCGAACACCGGGGAGCTGTTTTTT	CASSQAGGPNTGELFF
TRBJ2-3	TRBD2	-	TRBV5-1	TGCGCCAGCAGCCCTACCGTGTCTAGCGGTCTTTGGGGGGGGGATACGCAGTATTTT	CASSPTVSSGLWGGDTQYF
TRBJ2-1	-	-	TRBV6-1	TGTGCCAGCAGTGAAGGCAGGTCGTTAGTTGGGTTCTTC	CASSEGRSLVGFF
TRBJ2-7	TRBD1	-	TRBV5-4	TGTGCCAGCAGGATTACAGGGGCCAACTCCTACGAGCAGTACTTC	CASRITGANSYEQYF
TRBJ2-4	TRBD2	-	TRBV9	TGTGCCAGCAGTCGCGGGGGGGCCAAAAACATTCAGTACTTC	CASSRGGAKNIQYF
TRBJ2-2	-	-	TRBV7-2	TGTGCCAGCAGCCCGGAGGGGGCCACCGGGGAGCTGTTTTTT	CASSPEGATGELFF
TRBJ1-1	-	-	TRBV6-1	TGTGCCAGCAGTGAGACAGTTAGACCTTTCTTT	CASSETVRPFF
TRBJ2-3	TRBD2	-	TRBV4-2	TGTGCCAGCAGCCAAGATAATTATGGGACTAGCGGAAACCGCGGCACAGATACGCAGTATTTT	CASSQDNYGTSGNRGTDTQYF
TRBJ2-3	TRBD1	-	TRBV9	TGTGCCAGCAGCGACCGGGACAGGCCCACAGATACGCAGTATTTT	CASSDRDRPTDTQYF
TRBJ2-3	-	few	TRBV5-1	TGCGCCAGCAGCTTGGCAGGGTCCGGCACAGATACGCAGTATTTT	CASSLAGSGTDTQYF
TRBJ2-5	-	-	TRBV6-1	TGTGCCAGCACTGGGCGAGAGACCCAGTACTTC	CASTGRETQYF
TRBJ1-5	-	-	TRBV28	TGTGCCAGCAGCGGCGGATCTAGCAATCAGCCCCAGCATTTT	CASSGGSSNQPQHF
TRBJ1-2	TRBD1	-	TRBV10-3	TGTGCCATCAGACCCGGGACAGGGGTTGATGGCTACACCTTC	CAIRPGTGVDGYTF
TRBJ1-5	TRBD1	-	TRBV4-2	TGTGCCAGCAGCCCCGGGGACAGGGGGAGCAATCAGCCCCAGCATTTT	CASSPGDRGSNQPQHF
TRBJ2-5	TRBD1	-	TRBV27	TGTGCCAGCAGTCCTACAGGGGTCCGGACCCAGTACTTC	CASSPTGVRTQYF
TRBJ1-2	TRBD1	few	TRBV2	TGTGCCAGCAGCCCAGGGGGCGCCAACTATGGCTACACCTTC	CASSPGGANYGYTF
TRBJ2-2	-	few	TRBV10-1	TGCGCCAGCAGTGAAATGACCGAACGGGCGAACACCGGGGAGCTGTTTTTT	CASSEMTERANTGELFF
TRBJ2-2	TRBD2	few	TRBV6-1	TGTGCCAGCAGTGCCGGGACTAGTACCGGGGAGCTGTTTTTT	CASSAGTSTGELFF
TRBJ2-1	-	-	TRBV11-3	TGTGCCAGCAGCTTAGGACAGAAAAATGAGCAGTTCTTC	CASSLGQKNEQFF
TRBJ1-1	-	-	TRBV2	TGTGCCAGCAATTTGTTACAGAACACTGAAGCTTTCTTT	CASNLLQNTEAFF
TRBJ2-6	TRBD1	few	TRBV5-1	TGCGCCAGCAGCGGCCGGGACAGGGTATCTGGGGCCAACGTCCTGACTTTC	CASSGRDRVSGANVLTF
TRBJ2-5	TRBD2	-	TRBV15	TGTGCCACCAGCAGATTAGCGGGTAGTCAAGAGACCCAGTACTTC	CATSRLAGSQETQYF
TRBJ1-1	TRBD1	-	TRBV9	TGTGCCAGCAGTGACCCCCCGGGACAGCCGAACACTGAAGCTTTCTTT	CASSDPPGQPNTEAFF
TRBJ2-1	-	-	TRBV7-2	TGTGCCAGCAGCTTAAGGCGGGGCGGTGAGCAGTTCTTC	CASSLRRGGEQFF
TRBJ2-7	TRBD2	-	TRBV5-1	TGCGCCAGCAGCTTGGCCGGTAGCGGGAGCTACGAGCAGTACTTC	CASSLAGSGSYEQYF
TRBJ1-6	TRBD1	once	TRBV5-1	TGCGCCAGCAGGTCAGGGGGGTCCTATAATTCACCCCTCCACTTT	CASRSGGSYNSPLHF
TRBJ2-3	-	once	TRBV6-6	TGTGCCAGCAGACCGTCACTAGGGTATACGCAGTATTTT	CASRPSLGYTQYF
TRBJ2-4	-	-	TRBV2	TGTGCCAGCCAGTCCGTGTCAGGGAATCCAGCCAAAAACATTCAGTACTTC	CASQSVSGNPAKNIQYF
TRBJ1-1	-	-	TRBV21-1	TGTGCCAGCAGGACAGAGGCCTACAGTAGAAACACTGAAGCTTTCTTT	CASRTEAYSRNTEAFF
TRBJ2-5	-	-	TRBV19	TGTGCCAGTAGTATACGGGCCAGGGTAGGCGAGACCCAGTACTTC	CASSIRARVGETQYF
TRBJ2-2	-	-	TRBV28	TGTGCCAGCAGAAAGACAGCCACCGGGGAGCTGTTTTTT	CASRKTATGELFF
TRBJ2-1	TRBD2	-	TRBV5-4	TGTGCCAGCAGCATGGGCGGGGGGGACAATGAGCAGTTCTTC	CASSMGGGDNEQFF
TRBJ2-5	TRBD1	-	TRBV10-3	TGTGCCATCAGTGACCGGGACAGACTCCAAGAGACCCAGTACTTC	CAISDRDRLQETQYF
TRBJ1-1	-	few	TRBV5-1	TGCGCCAGCAGCCCGACAGGACCTCCTGAAGCTTTCTTT	CASSPTGPPEAFF
TRBJ2-7	-	-	TRBV28	TGTGCCAGCACCTTGTCCGGGTCCCCTGGCCACTACGAGCAGTACTTC	CASTLSGSPGHYEQYF
TRBJ2-3	TRBD2	-	TRBV2	TGTGCCAGCAGTGAACGGGGGGTCGGTACGCAGTATTTT	CASSERGVGTQYF
TRBJ1-2	TRBD1	-	TRBV28	TGTGCCAGCACCACCAACAGGGGAAACTATGGCTACACCTTC	CASTTNRGNYGYTF
TRBJ1-1	-	once	TRBV29-1	TGCAGCGTTGACCGCGGGGGGAACACTGAAGCTTTCTTT	CSVDRGGNTEAFF
TRBJ1-3	-	-	TRBV7-9	TGTGCCAGCAGCTTTTGGGGGGATGGAAACACCATATATTTT	CASSFWGDGNTIYF
TRBJ2-5	-	-	TRBV6-1	TGTGCCAGCAGTGACATCCCTGAGGGAGAGACCCAGTACTTC	CASSDIPEGETQYF
TRBJ2-3	TRBD1	few	TRBV28	TGTGCCAGCTATAACGAGGGGGGACAGGGTGATCCAGATACGCAGTATTTT	CASYNEGGQGDPDTQYF
TRBJ2-7	TRBD2	-	TRBV9	TGTGCCAGCAGCGTATCGCCCCTAGCGGGAGCGGACGAGCAGTACTTC	CASSVSPLAGADEQYF